Each of the 30 T cell receptor beta chains below was sequenced from the same sample in a study of blood T cell repertoires in COVID-19. Profiled with immunoSEQ multiplex PCR; TCRdb holds only in-frame clones, not every one. This table has approximately 60,000 clones, roughly three quarters appearing once. The sample consisted of peripheral blood. Receptor source: a man in his sixties with COVID-19, enrolled during active disease.

This rearrangement joins TRBV11-2 to TRBJ2-7, with D possibly TRBD1 on 6 matching bases. Trimming pared 1 base from V and 6 bases from J, leaving 16 bases between. The V gene's germline CDR1 is SGHAT and CDR2 FQNNGV. The CDR3 loop spans 15 amino acids. The CDR3 loop reads CASSLVQGITSEQYF. The DNA of the CDR3 is TGTGCCAGCAGCTTAGTTCAGGGGATTACGAGCGAGCAGTACTTC.

V and J are TRBV10-3 and TRBJ1-6, with TRBD1 matching over 9 bases. The CDR3 consists of 15 residues. Losses at the gene ends were 0 bases for V and 9 bases for J; bases not matched to a gene: 3. CDR1 and CDR2 from the germline V gene are ENHRY and SYGVKD. The CDR3 DNA sequence: TGTGCCATCAGTGAGTCAGACAGGGGGGTTTCACCCCTCCACTTT. Translation gives CAISESDRGVSPLHF.

Only one count was recorded for this clone. V gene TRBV4-2 combines with J gene TRBJ2-1, with 10 bases fitting TRBD2. With 4 bases clipped from V and 3 bases from J, the junction kept 6 bases outside the gene matches. CDR1 LGHNA and CDR2 YNFKEQ come from the germline V gene. The CDR3 covers 16 residues. The CDR3 reads CASSRGSGRIYNEQFF. Written as DNA, the CDR3 is TGTGCCAGCAGCCGGGGTAGCGGGAGGATCTACAATGAGCAGTTCTTC.

The sample holds a few counts of this clone. The chain carries TRBV18 and TRBJ2-1; 9 bases agree with TRBD2. This CDR3 spans 16 amino acids. Germline V gene lookup returns CDR1 KGHSH and CDR2 LQKENI. Trimming at V came to 5 bases and at J to 2 bases, leaving 7 bases not matched to a gene. The CDR3, as DNA: TGTGCCAGCTCAACGCTAGCGGGGCGGACCTACAATGAGCAGTTCTTC. It specifies CASSTLAGRTYNEQFF.

The CDR3 sequence is CASSLQGKSNQPQHF. The CDR3 coding sequence is TGTGCCAGCAGCTTACAGGGCAAGAGCAATCAGCCCCAGCATTTT. The chain has TRBV7-2 and TRBJ1-5, with D tentatively TRBD1 (5 bases). Germline CDR1 reads SGHTA; CDR2 reads FQGNSA. The length of the CDR3 is 15 residues. Trimming removed 2 bases at V and 1 base at J, with 9 bases between. Combining the CDR3 with reference TRBV7-2 and TRBJ1-5 gives the whole variable domain GAGVSQSPSNKVTEKGKDVELRCDPISGHTALYWYRQSLGQGLEFLIYFQGNSAPDKSGLPSDRFSAERTGGSVSTLTIQRTQQEDSAVYLCASSLQGKSNQPQHFGDGTRLSIL.

The genes are TRBV30 and TRBJ2-1; 7 nucleotides align to TRBD1. Germline CDR1 reads GTSNPN; CDR2 reads SVGIG (reference sequence). V was pared by 7 bases and J by 8 bases, with 5 bases of the junction left unmatched. The CDR3 is 11 residues long. The CDR3 sequence is CALTGWDEQFF. CDR3 sequence (DNA): TGTGCCTTGACAGGGTGGGATGAGCAGTTCTTC.

This rearrangement joins TRBV6-5 to TRBJ2-3; D unclear. From germline, CDR1 is MNHEY and CDR2 SVGAGI. CDR3 size: 14 residues. With 6 bases removed from V and 0 bases from J, the gap between germline ends came to 10 bases. The CDR3 region has the DNA TGTGCCAGCAGCCCGACTTCTAGCACAGATACGCAGTATTTT. It specifies CASSPTSSTDTQYF.

This clone was detected many times. This chain links TRBV7-6 with TRBJ1-3, with D maybe TRBD1 (6 bases). The CDR3 spans 17 residues. Germline assignment: CDR1 SGHVS and CDR2 FNYEAQ. Trimming cost V 4 bases and J 1 base, with 17 bases left between them. In DNA, the CDR3 is TGTGCCAGCAGCTCTAGTCGCGGGGGGCAATCTGGAAACACCATATATTTT. Residues: CASSSSRGGQSGNTIYF.

The V and J genes are TRBV11-2 and TRBJ2-5; TRBD2 matches at 9 bases. V dropped 4 bases and J dropped 10; count of bases not matched to a gene: 13. Germline lookup yields CDR1 SGHAT and CDR2 FQNNGV. The CDR3 is 15 amino acids. The CDR3 nucleotides read TGTGCCAGCAGCTCCGGAGGGGGCGGGAGGGGGTACCAGTACTTC. Its protein product is CASSSGGGGRGYQYF. The variable domain in full, with the rest retrieved from reference TRBV11-2 and TRBJ2-5, is EAGVAQSPRYKIIEKRQSVAFWCNPISGHATLYWYQQILGQGPKLLIQFQNNGVVDDSQLPKDRFSAERLKGVDSTLKIQPAKLEDSAVYLCASSSGGGGRGYQYFGPGTRLLVL.

The V call is TRBV23-1, the J call TRBJ2-1, with 8 bases identical to TRBD2. TRBV23-1 is treated as an ORF (open reading frame) with a function not yet certain. The V segment lost 6 bases and the J segment 5 bases; nucleotides outside the gene matches: 15. This CDR3 has 17 residues. In DNA, the CDR3 is TGCGCCAGCAGCCTGCAATCGGGGAGCGGGGGAAACAATGAGCAGTTCTTC. Its protein product is CASSLQSGSGGNNEQFF.

J is TRBJ2-3 and V is TRBV28; 8 positions agree with TRBD2. This CDR3 is 18 amino acids long. From germline, CDR1 is MDHEN and CDR2 SYDVKM. V lost 5 bases and J lost 5; bases outside the gene matches: 18. The DNA of the CDR3 is TGTGCCAGCAGTCCCCTTCTGCGGGGGGCCAAGGATATAGATACGCAGTATTTT. Translated: CASSPLLRGAKDIDTQYF. The full variable domain, its missing parts supplied by reference TRBV28 and TRBJ2-3, is DVKVTQSSRYLVKRTGEKVFLECVQDMDHENMFWYRQDPGLGLRLIYFSYDVKMKEKGDIPEGYSVSREKKERFSLILESASTNQTSMYLCASSPLLRGAKDIDTQYFGPGTRLTVL.

V is TRBV11-2 and J is TRBJ2-2; unclear D gene. V was trimmed by 5 bases and J by 2 bases, leaving 6 bases between them. Germline V gene lookup returns CDR1 SGHAT and CDR2 FQNNGV. CDR3 length: 13 residues. The CDR3 nucleotides read TGTGCCAGCAGCGACACCAACACCGGGGAGCTGTTTTTT. This translates into CASSDTNTGELFF.

The rearrangement uses TRBV3-1 (or the pseudogene TRBV3-2) and TRBJ1-1; a weak D match, TRBD1 (6 bases). Trimming cost V 2 bases and J 10 bases, with 14 bases left between them. The CDR3 totals 13 residues. The germline CDR1 and CDR2 sequences are LGHDT and YNNKEL (reference sequence). The CDR3 coding sequence is TGTGCCAGCAGCCAATCAGTGGGGGCCGGAGCTTTCTTT. Translated: CASSQSVGAGAFF.

The V call is TRBV5-1, the J call TRBJ2-7; 9 bases are a match to TRBD2. Germline CDR1 and CDR2: SGHRS and YFSETQ. With V trimmed by 3 bases and J by 0 bases, 7 bases remained unmatched. The CDR3 is 16 residues long. The CDR3, as DNA: TGCGCCAGCAGCTCAGCAAGCGGGGGGCCCTCCTACGAGCAGTACTTC. This gives the protein CASSSASGGPSYEQYF.

About this clone itself: Since the CDR3 does not end with the conserved phenylalanine or tryptophan, this likely comes from a read error. The chain carries TRBV2 and TRBJ1-2; unclear D gene. In germline, CDR1 is SNHLY, CDR2 FYNNEI. This CDR3 has 14 residues. The V end was cut by 4 bases, the J end by 1 base, with 10 bases between. CDR3 DNA sequence: TGTGCCAGCAGTGTGGAGCAGAGTAACTATGGCTACACCCTC. Residues: CASSVEQSNYGYTL.

This chain links TRBV3-1 (or the pseudogene TRBV3-2) with TRBJ2-7; D is possibly TRBD1 (5 bases). Germline loops: CDR1 LGHDT, CDR2 YNNKEL (reference sequence). The length of the CDR3 is 13 residues. Trimming removed 3 bases from V and 5 bases from J, with 11 bases in between. The CDR3 nucleotides are TGTGCCAGCAGCCACGCAGGGCCCCACGAGCAGTACTTC. This gives the protein CASSHAGPHEQYF.

J is TRBJ2-7 and V is TRBV7-2; no clear D. Germline V gene data show CDR1 as SGHTA and CDR2 as FQGNSA. The CDR3 length is 15 residues. V was cut by 5 bases and J by 3 bases, with 17 bases left in between. CDR3 DNA sequence: TGTGCCAGCAGCCCCCCGGCTATTCCGGGCTACGAGCAGTACTTC. Translation gives CASSPPAIPGYEQYF.

This chain connects TRBV27 to TRBJ2-3; a weak D match, TRBD1 (5 bases). The CDR3 is made up of 14 amino acids. From germline, CDR1 is MNHEY and CDR2 SMNVEV (reference sequence). The germline V and J ends were trimmed by 0 bases and 7 bases, with 11 bases remaining between them. The CDR3: CASSLSQGPNTQYF. The CDR3 DNA follows: TGTGCCAGCAGTTTATCTCAGGGTCCGAATACGCAGTATTTT.

The V and J genes are TRBV2 and TRBJ1-2; tentative D call: TRBD1 (5 bases). The germline V gene encodes CDR1 SNHLY and CDR2 FYNNEI. The V end lost 3 bases, the J end lost 6 bases, and 11 bases lay between the germline ends. This CDR3 region has 13 residues. The CDR3 DNA is TGTGCCAGCAGTGAGCAGGGAATCGATGGCTACACCTTC. As protein: CASSEQGIDGYTF.

This chain joins TRBV5-1 and TRBJ1-2; weak D call: TRBD1 (5 bases). Per germline, CDR1 SGHRS and CDR2 YFSETQ. The germline V and J ends were trimmed by 2 bases and 8 bases, with 13 bases remaining between them. The length of the CDR3 is 13 residues. The CDR3 coding sequence is TGCGCCAGCAGCTTACTGGCAGGGTCCGGCTACACCTTC. It translates to CASSLLAGSGYTF. Drawing the rest from reference TRBV5-1 and TRBJ1-2, the complete variable domain is KAGVTQTPRYLIKTRGQQVTLSCSPISGHRSVSWYQQTPGQGLQFLFEYFSETQRNKGNFPGRFSGRQFSNSRSEMNVSTLELGDSALYLCASSLLAGSGYTFGSGTRLTVV.

The chain links TRBV4-2 to TRBJ2-7; TRBD1 matches 8 bases. The CDR3 runs 16 residues. Germline V gene sequence: CDR1 LGHNA, CDR2 YNFKEQ. Losses at the gene ends were 3 bases for V and 6 bases for J; bases not matched to a gene: 13. CDR3 region: CASSHTRDRSSGEQYF. The CDR3 nucleotides are TGTGCCAGCAGCCATACCCGGGACAGGAGTTCCGGCGAGCAGTACTTC.

The CDR3 protein is CASSIDLRETQYF. CDR3 coding DNA: TGTGCCAGTAGTATAGATCTGCGGGAGACCCAGTACTTC. The chain carries TRBV19 and TRBJ2-5; D remains ambiguous. Trimming left V 0 bases short and J 5 bases short, with 7 bases between. The CDR3 has 13 residues. Germline loops: CDR1 LNHDA, CDR2 SQIVND (reference sequence).

V is TRBV2 and J is TRBJ1-4; 7 nucleotides match TRBD1. J gave up 13 bases and V 4 bases, and 9 bases lay outside the gene matches. This CDR3 has 13 amino acids. The V gene's germline CDR1 is SNHLY and CDR2 FYNNEI. CDR3 DNA: TGTGCCAGCAGTGCCCAGACCCAGGGGGGACTGTTTTTT. Translation: CASSAQTQGGLFF.

A word on this clone: The junction does not match germline at one end; this may be a read error. J is TRBJ1-5 and V is TRBV10-3; a possible D gene is TRBD1 (6 bases). Per germline, CDR1 ENHRY and CDR2 SYGVKD. This CDR3 has 15 amino acids. Here the CDR3 DNA reads TGTGCCATCAGTGAGTTTCGGGACAATAATCGGCCCCAGCATTTT. Translated, it gives CAISEFRDNNRPQHF.

V is TRBV21-1 and J is TRBJ2-7; the DNA was not used to check the table's D call, TRBD2. TRBV21-1 is annotated as a pseudogene. The CDR3 spans 15 residues. CDR3 DNA: TGTGCCAGCAGCAAATGGGGTAGCGGGCTTTACGAGCAGTACTTC. Its translation is CASSKWGSGLYEQYF.

V gene TRBV7-9 combines with J gene TRBJ1-5; D uncertain. The CDR3 contains 12 residues. The V end lost 5 bases, the J end lost 4 bases, and 6 bases lay between the germline ends. Looked up from germline, CDR1 is SEHNR and CDR2 is FQNEAQ (reference sequence). The CDR3 is CASSPGNQPQHF. The CDR3 bases are TGTGCCAGCAGCCCAGGAAATCAGCCCCAGCATTTT.

The chain combines TRBV9 with TRBJ2-1; D possibly corresponds to TRBD2 (5 bases). Trimming removed 4 bases at V and 10 bases at J, with 18 bases between. This CDR3 has 14 amino acids. The germline V gene encodes CDR1 SGDLS and CDR2 YYNGEE. CDR3 residues: CASSPGLSFGEQFF. The CDR3, as DNA: TGTGCCAGCAGCCCTGGACTGTCCTTCGGAGAGCAGTTCTTC.

The CDR3 DNA sequence: TGCGCCAGCAGCTTGGACCCGACAGACGGCATTCAGTACTTC. Translated, it gives CASSLDPTDGIQYF. This chain connects TRBV5-1 to TRBJ2-4, with a possible D match to TRBD1 (5 bases). Between the trimmed V and J ends, which lost 0 bases and 9 bases, there was a span of 13 bases. CDR1 and CDR2 from the germline V gene are SGHRS and YFSETQ. The CDR3 contains 14 residues.

The chain couples TRBV28 to TRBJ2-7, with 8 bases matching TRBD2. CDR1 is MDHEN and CDR2 is SYDVKM in the germline V gene. This CDR3 contains 15 residues. With V trimmed by 8 bases and J by 5 bases, 14 bases remained unmatched. CDR3 DNA: TGTGCCAGCTCGATACCGGGGGGGACTATTAACGAGCAGTACTTC. Amino acid sequence: CASSIPGGTINEQYF.

The rearrangement uses TRBV7-6 and TRBJ2-5; a possible D gene is TRBD2 (5 bases). The CDR3 contains 15 residues. The ends were cut back, 5 bases at V and 2 bases at J, with 15 bases in the middle. The germline gives CDR1 SGHVS, CDR2 FNYEAQ. CDR3 nucleotide sequence: TGTGCCAGCAGCGCCGCTTACCGGAGGCAAGAGACCCAGTACTTC. This sequence encodes CASSAAYRRQETQYF.